The present T cell receptor (beta chain) was sequenced within a study of cytomegalovirus exposure and HLA in healthy donors. Study-level background: Roughly 86 million unique TCRs from HLA-typed donors made up an early data release. Regarding the study as a whole: It has been reported that TCR beta sequences accurately predicted the HLA-A and HLA-B alleles of most subjects. Common viral pathogens were later found to be apparently linked to several of the most significant clusters.

Worth noting for this clone: Antigen: not known.

Researchers ran the PCR with 60 Vbeta and 13 Jbeta primers. The protocol was immunoSEQ multiplex PCR, while the TCRdb copy is restricted to in-frame clones and leaves out a portion. The sample yields about 82,000 clones, roughly four fifths seen once. Trimming shortened V by 1 base and J by 0 bases, and 9 bases separated the two germline ends. From germline, CDR1 is SNHLY and CDR2 FYNNEI. This CDR3 has 15 residues. Source material: PBMCs. The genes are TRBV2 and TRBJ1-1; possible D gene TRBD1, 5 bases. This TCR came from a human donor in good health. CDR3 in DNA: TGTGCCAGCAGTGAAGATCGGGGGGTGAACACTGAAGCTTTCTTT. The encoded protein is CASSEDRGVNTEAFF.